One sample yielded the 19 T cell receptor beta chains listed below, sequenced in a study of cytotoxic CD8 clonotypes in ibrutinib-treated CLL. Data came from immunoSEQ multiplex PCR; TCRdb stores just in-frame clones and leaves some out. The sample shows about 150,000 clones, around 76% of them seen only once. Source: PBMCs, taken after 24 months of ibrutinib treatment. Source of these receptors: a human donor with chronic lymphocytic leukemia.

The gene calls are TRBV1 and TRBJ1-2. TRBV1 is reported as a pseudogene. There are 16 residues in the CDR3. CDR3 residues: CTSSQEDPGPHYGYTF. The CDR3, as DNA: TGCACCAGCAGCCAAGAAGACCCGGGACCGCACTATGGCTACACCTTC.

The rearrangement uses TRBV7-9 and TRBJ2-5; 7 nucleotides match TRBD2. The germline gives CDR1 SEHNR, CDR2 FQNEAQ (reference sequence). V shed 1 base, J shed 5 bases, and the junction held 13 bases outside the gene matches. The CDR3 has 17 residues. The DNA of the CDR3 is TGTGCCAGCAGCTTAGGGAGACTAGCCGGACGGGTCGAGACCCAGTACTTC. This sequence encodes CASSLGRLAGRVETQYF.

This clone was seen once. The chain joins TRBV5-1 to TRBJ1-1, with D perhaps matching TRBD1 (5 bases). This CDR3 region has 16 residues. The ends were cut back, 4 bases at V and 9 bases at J, with 25 bases in the middle. Germline V gives CDR1 SGHRS, CDR2 YFSETQ. The CDR3 loop reads CASSPPTGTADIQAFF. CDR3 nucleotide sequence: TGCGCCAGCAGCCCCCCGACCGGGACGGCCGACATTCAAGCTTTCTTT.

The chain has TRBV4-3 and TRBJ2-7; D unresolved. The germline V gene has CDR1 LGHNA and CDR2 YSLEER. The CDR3 is 15 residues long. Trimming left V 0 bases short and J 3 bases short, with 12 bases between. The CDR3 sequence is CASSQEVGSRYEQYF. CDR3 nucleotides: TGCGCCAGCAGCCAAGAGGTCGGTAGCCGCTACGAGCAGTACTTC.

V is TRBV6-1 and J is TRBJ1-1; D is ambiguous. The length of the CDR3 is 13 residues. The V gene lost 4 bases and the J gene lost 9 bases, with 15 bases spanning the gap. The V gene's germline CDR1 is MNHNS and CDR2 SASEGT. CDR3 region: CASSGGWDTQAFF. CDR3 bases: TGTGCCAGCAGTGGCGGGTGGGATACCCAAGCTTTCTTT.

CDR3: CASSQGAGGQETQYF. DNA for the CDR3: TGTGCCAGCAGCCAGGGAGCCGGGGGGCAAGAGACCCAGTACTTC. V usage is TRBV7-9 and J usage is TRBJ2-5; 7 nucleotides agree with TRBD2. J lost 2 bases, V lost 5 bases, and 8 bases had no gene match. CDR1 is SEHNR and CDR2 is FQNEAQ in the germline V gene (reference sequence). The CDR3 spans 15 residues.

V is TRBV29-1 and J is TRBJ2-5, with no clear D. Deletions cut 4 bases from V and 2 bases from J, with 17 bases between. Germline V gene sequence: CDR1 SQVTM, CDR2 ANQGSEA. The CDR3 sequence is 15 residues long. CDR3 bases: TGCAGCGTTGGTAAGGGCCCCGTCCGTCAAGAGACCCAGTACTTC. Protein product: CSVGKGPVRQETQYF.

The chain is built from TRBV28 and TRBJ2-2, with no clear D. Germline assignment: CDR1 MDHEN and CDR2 SYDVKM. V dropped 5 bases and J dropped 0 bases, with 7 bases sitting between them. This CDR3 is 14 amino acids long. The CDR3 spells CASSAASNTGELFF. The DNA for the CDR3 is TGTGCCAGCAGTGCCGCTTCGAACACCGGGGAGCTGTTTTTT.

The table lists this clone with a count of one. V and J are TRBV25-1 and TRBJ1-5; possible D gene TRBD1, 5 bases. CDR1 is MGHDK, CDR2 SYGVNS, per germline. The CDR3 contains 14 residues. Trimming pared 2 bases from V and 5 bases from J, leaving 10 bases between. CDR3 amino acids: CASSEGGWDQPQHF. DNA of the CDR3: TGTGCCAGCAGTGAAGGGGGTTGGGATCAGCCCCAGCATTTT.

The rearrangement links TRBV9 to TRBJ2-3, with no clear D. Per the germline V gene, CDR1 is SGDLS and CDR2 is YYNGEE. The CDR3 runs 12 residues. V lost 4 bases and J lost 4, with 7 bases in between. In DNA, the CDR3 is TGTGCCAGCAGCCCCCACGCAGATACGCAGTATTTT. Amino acids: CASSPHADTQYF.

The chain uses TRBV6-5 and TRBJ1-1; TRBD1 aligns across 9 bases. V dropped 6 bases and J dropped 1; count of bases not matched to a gene: 3. The CDR3 length is 14 residues. CDR1 is MNHEY and CDR2 is SVGAGI in the germline V gene. CDR3 DNA sequence: TGTGCCAGCAGCCACAGGGGGCCGAACACTGAAGCTTTCTTT. Amino acids: CASSHRGPNTEAFF.

This clone was detected ten times or more. The genes are TRBV7-9 and TRBJ2-3, with 7 bases matching TRBD1. Germline loops: CDR1 SEHNR, CDR2 FQNEAQ (reference sequence). The CDR3 has 17 amino acids. Losses at the gene ends were 2 bases for V and 6 bases for J; bases not matched to a gene: 14. This CDR3 is CASSLKGGQGDRDTQYF. The CDR3 coding sequence is TGTGCCAGCAGCTTAAAGGGTGGGCAGGGGGATCGGGATACGCAGTATTTT.

The rearrangement uses TRBV6-1 and TRBJ2-3, with D possibly TRBD1 on 5 matching bases. With 6 bases removed from V and 0 bases from J, the gap between germline ends came to 10 bases. CDR1 MNHNS and CDR2 SASEGT come from the germline V gene. The CDR3 totals 14 residues. The CDR3 protein is CASSPTESTDTQYF. For the CDR3, the DNA is TGTGCCAGCAGCCCGACAGAAAGCACAGATACGCAGTATTTT.

The chain is built from TRBV2 and TRBJ2-3; D possibly corresponds to TRBD2 (7 bases). Germline assignment: CDR1 SNHLY and CDR2 FYNNEI. CDR3 length: 14 residues. Trimming took off 7 bases at V and 2 bases at J, with 13 bases between the two ends. The CDR3 loop is CASMGGLNTDTQYF. The CDR3 bases are TGTGCCAGCATGGGGGGGCTGAACACAGATACGCAGTATTTT.

V is TRBV2 and J is TRBJ1-1; D gene unclear. This CDR3 comprises 13 residues. V was pared by 3 bases and J by 0 bases, with 5 bases between. The V gene's germline CDR1 is SNHLY and CDR2 FYNNEI. CDR3 sequence: CASSDGLNTEAFF. In DNA form, the CDR3 reads TGTGCCAGCAGTGATGGGTTGAACACTGAAGCTTTCTTT.

About this clone itself: This may come from a read error, since a much larger clone is one base off. The chain has TRBV15 and TRBJ1-5; no clear D. This CDR3 is built from 12 residues. Germline CDR1 LNHNV, CDR2 YYDKDF (reference sequence). V lost 1 base, J lost 4 bases, and 2 bases lay in between. CDR3 loop: CATSRVNQPQHF. The CDR3 region has the DNA TGTGCCACCAGCAGAGTTAATCAGCCCCAGCATTTT.

This clone was seen a handful of times. V gene TRBV6-1 combines with J gene TRBJ2-7, with TRBD1 matching 7 bases. V lost 6 bases to trimming and J lost 2 bases; unmatched junction nucleotides: 4. Germline CDR1 reads MNHNS; CDR2 reads SASEGT. The CDR3 spans 13 residues. DNA of the CDR3: TGTGCCAGCAGGGACAGGCTTACCTACGAGCAGTACTTC. Its protein is CASRDRLTYEQYF.

The chain combines TRBV6-5 with TRBJ1-2, with 10 nucleotides matching TRBD1. Germline CDR1 MNHEY, CDR2 SVGAGI. Unmatched junction bases numbered 9, after V lost 7 bases and J lost 4 bases. The CDR3 is 15 residues long. CDR3 amino acids: CASKGDRGSLYGYTF. In nucleotides, the CDR3 is TGTGCCAGCAAGGGGGACAGGGGATCCCTCTATGGCTACACCTTC.

V and J are TRBV5-1 and TRBJ2-5; D tentatively reads TRBD1 or TRBD2 (5 bases each). Germline V gene lookup returns CDR1 SGHRS and CDR2 YFSETQ. The CDR3 contains 14 residues. V was cut by 4 bases and J by 4 bases, with 14 bases left in between. CDR3 sequence: CASSPRGPGETQYF. In DNA, the CDR3 is TGCGCCAGCAGCCCCCGGGGCCCGGGAGAGACCCAGTACTTC.